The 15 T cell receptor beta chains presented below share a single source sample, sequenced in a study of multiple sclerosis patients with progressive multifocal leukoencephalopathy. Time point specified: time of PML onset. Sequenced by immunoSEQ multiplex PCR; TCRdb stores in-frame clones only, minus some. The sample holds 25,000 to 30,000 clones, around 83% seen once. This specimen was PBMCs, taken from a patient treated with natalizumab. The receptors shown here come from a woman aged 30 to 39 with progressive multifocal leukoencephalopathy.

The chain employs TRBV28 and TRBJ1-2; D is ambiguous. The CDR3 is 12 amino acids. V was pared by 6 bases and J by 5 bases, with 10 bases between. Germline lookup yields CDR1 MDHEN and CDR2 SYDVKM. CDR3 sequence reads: CASRAIGYGYTF. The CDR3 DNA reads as TGTGCCAGCAGGGCGATAGGGTATGGCTACACCTTC.

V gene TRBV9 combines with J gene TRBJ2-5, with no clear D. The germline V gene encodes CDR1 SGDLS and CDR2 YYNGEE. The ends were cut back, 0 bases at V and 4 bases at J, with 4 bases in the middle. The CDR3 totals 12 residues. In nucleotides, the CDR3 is TGTGCCAGCAGCGTAGGCCTAGAGACCCAGTACTTC. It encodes CASSVGLETQYF.

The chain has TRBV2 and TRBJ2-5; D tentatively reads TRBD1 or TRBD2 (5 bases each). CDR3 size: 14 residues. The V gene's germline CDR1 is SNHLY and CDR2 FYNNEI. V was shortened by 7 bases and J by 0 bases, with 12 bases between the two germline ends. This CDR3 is CASKAGTDQETQYF. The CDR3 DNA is TGTGCCAGCAAGGCAGGGACCGACCAAGAGACCCAGTACTTC. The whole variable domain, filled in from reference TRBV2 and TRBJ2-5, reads EPEVTQTPSHQVTQMGQEVILRCVPISNHLYFYWYRQILGQKVEFLVSFYNNEISEKSEIFDDQFSVERPDGSNFTLKIRSTKLEDSAMYFCASKAGTDQETQYFGPGTRLLVL.

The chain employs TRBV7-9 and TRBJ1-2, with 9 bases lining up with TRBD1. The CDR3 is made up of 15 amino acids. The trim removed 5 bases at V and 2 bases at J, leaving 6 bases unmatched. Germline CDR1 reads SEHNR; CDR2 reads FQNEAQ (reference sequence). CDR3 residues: CASSVTGGVNYGYTF. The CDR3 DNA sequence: TGTGCCAGCAGCGTGACAGGGGGGGTAAACTATGGCTACACCTTC. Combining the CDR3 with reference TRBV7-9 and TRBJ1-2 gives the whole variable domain DTGVSQNPRHKITKRGQNVTFRCDPISEHNRLYWYRQTLGQGPEFLTYFQNEAQLEKSRLLSDRFSAERPKGSFSTLEIQRTEQGDSAMYLCASSVTGGVNYGYTFGSGTRLTVV.

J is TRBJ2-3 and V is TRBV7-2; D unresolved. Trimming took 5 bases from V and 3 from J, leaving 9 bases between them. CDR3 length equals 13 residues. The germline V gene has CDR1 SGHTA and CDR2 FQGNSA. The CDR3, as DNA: TGTGCCAGCAGCCCGCGACGGACAGATACGCAGTATTTT. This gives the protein CASSPRRTDTQYF. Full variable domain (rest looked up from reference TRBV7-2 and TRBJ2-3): GAGVSQSPSNKVTEKGKDVELRCDPISGHTALYWYRQSLGQGLEFLIYFQGNSAPDKSGLPSDRFSAERTGGSVSTLTIQRTQQEDSAVYLCASSPRRTDTQYFGPGTRLTVL.

CDR3 DNA: TGTGCCAGCATCGAAAGGGACGCCGGGGAGCTGTTTTTT. Protein: CASIERDAGELFF. The chain joins TRBV7-2 to TRBJ2-2, with D perhaps matching TRBD1 or TRBD2 (5 bases each). With 7 bases removed from V and 6 bases from J, the gap between germline ends came to 12 bases. Germline CDR1 and CDR2: SGHTA and FQGNSA. The CDR3 covers 13 residues.

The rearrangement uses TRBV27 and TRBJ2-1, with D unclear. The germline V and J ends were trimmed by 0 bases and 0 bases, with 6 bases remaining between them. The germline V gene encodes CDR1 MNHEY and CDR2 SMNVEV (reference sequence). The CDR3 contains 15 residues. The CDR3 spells CASSLSLSSYNEQFF. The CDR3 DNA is TGTGCCAGCAGTTTATCGTTGAGCTCCTACAATGAGCAGTTCTTC.

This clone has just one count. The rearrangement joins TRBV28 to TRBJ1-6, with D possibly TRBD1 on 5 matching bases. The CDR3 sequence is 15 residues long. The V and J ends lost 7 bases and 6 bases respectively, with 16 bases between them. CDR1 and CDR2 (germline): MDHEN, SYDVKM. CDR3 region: CASTPARGLNSPLHF. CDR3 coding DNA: TGTGCCAGCACCCCTGCCCGGGGCCTTAATTCACCCCTCCACTTT. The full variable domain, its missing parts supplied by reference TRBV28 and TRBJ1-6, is DVKVTQSSRYLVKRTGEKVFLECVQDMDHENMFWYRQDPGLGLRLIYFSYDVKMKEKGDIPEGYSVSREKKERFSLILESASTNQTSMYLCASTPARGLNSPLHFGNGTRLTVT.

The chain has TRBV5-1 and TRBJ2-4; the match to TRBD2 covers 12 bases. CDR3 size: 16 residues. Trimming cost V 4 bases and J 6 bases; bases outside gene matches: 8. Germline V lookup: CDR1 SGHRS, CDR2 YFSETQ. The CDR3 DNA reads TGCGCCAGCAGCGACCAGACTAGCGGGGGCCTAAACATTCAGTACTTC. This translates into CASSDQTSGGLNIQYF.

In nucleotides, the CDR3 is TGTGCCAGCAGTTCCAGGACTAGCCCCACCGGGGAGCTGTTTTTT. This translates into CASSSRTSPTGELFF. The chain couples TRBV5-4 to TRBJ2-2, with TRBD2 identical over 8 bases. Germline V gene lookup returns CDR1 SGHNT and CDR2 YYREEE (reference sequence). This CDR3 has 15 amino acids. V was pared by 5 bases and J by 4 bases, with 7 bases of the junction left unmatched.

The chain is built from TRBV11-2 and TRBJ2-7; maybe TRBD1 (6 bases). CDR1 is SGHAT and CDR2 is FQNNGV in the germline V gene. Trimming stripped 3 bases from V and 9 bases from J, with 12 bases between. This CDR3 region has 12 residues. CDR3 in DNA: TGTGCCAGCAGCTTTTCCAGGGGCGGGCAGTACTTC. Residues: CASSFSRGGQYF.

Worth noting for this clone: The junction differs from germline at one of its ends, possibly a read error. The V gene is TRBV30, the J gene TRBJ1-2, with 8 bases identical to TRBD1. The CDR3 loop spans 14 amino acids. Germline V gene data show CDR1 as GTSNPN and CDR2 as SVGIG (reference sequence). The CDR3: CAGSAGQAYYGYTF. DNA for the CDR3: TGTGCCGGGAGTGCGGGACAGGCGTACTATGGCTACACCTTC.

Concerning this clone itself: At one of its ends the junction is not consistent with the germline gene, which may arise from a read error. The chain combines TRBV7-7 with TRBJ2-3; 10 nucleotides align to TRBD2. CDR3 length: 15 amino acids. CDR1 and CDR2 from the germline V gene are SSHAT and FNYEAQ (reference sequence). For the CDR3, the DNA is TGTGCTAGCAGCTTAGGACTAGCGGAAACAGATACGCAGTATTTT. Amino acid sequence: CASSLGLAETDTQYF. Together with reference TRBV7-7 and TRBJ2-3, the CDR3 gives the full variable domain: GAGVSQSPRYKVTKRGQDVTLRCDPISSHATLYWYQQALGQGPEFLTYFNYEAQPDKSGLPSDRFSAERPEGSISTLTIQRTEQRDSAMYRCASSLGLAETDTQYFGPGTRLTVL.

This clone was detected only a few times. The CDR3 DNA reads as TGTGCCAGCAGTCTGCTCGGACAGGGGGGCGAGCAGTACTTC. Its protein is CASSLLGQGGEQYF. V usage is TRBV6-5 and J usage is TRBJ2-7, with TRBD1 matching 10 bases. V lost 5 bases and J lost 6; bases outside the gene matches: 7. This CDR3 region has 14 residues. Germline CDR1 is MNHEY and CDR2 is SVGAGI.

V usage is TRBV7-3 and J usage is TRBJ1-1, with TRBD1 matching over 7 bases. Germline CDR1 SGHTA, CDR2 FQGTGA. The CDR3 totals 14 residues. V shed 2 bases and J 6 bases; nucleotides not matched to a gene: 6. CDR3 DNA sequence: TGTGCCAGCAGCTTATCAGGGACAGTCCCTGAAGCTTTCTTT. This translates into CASSLSGTVPEAFF.